This T cell receptor beta chain appears in the sequencing data of a study of OX40 agonist ivuxolimab in advanced cancers. In terms of the full investigation: The costimulatory receptor OX40 (CD134) was targeted by ivuxolimab, a fully human IgG2 agonistic monoclonal antibody. Intravenous ivuxolimab was administered to patients every 2 weeks at six dose levels: 0.01, 0.1, 0.3, 1.5, 3 and 10 mg/kg. Of the approximately 53 patients in dose escalation, some 19 had hepatocellular carcinoma, some 15 had melanoma, 9 had renal cell carcinoma and 9 had head and neck cancer. In the dose-escalation cohort, 70% to 85% of patients were male, and the mean age was approximately 60 years with a range of roughly 20 to 79. Patients were allowed to have had prior anti-PD-1, anti-PD-L1 or anti-CTLA-4 therapy, and more than 35% of the dose-escalation patients had been treated with checkpoint inhibitors. Partial responses occurred in three dose-escalation patients, of whom one had hepatocellular carcinoma and two had cutaneous melanoma. Peripheral TCRbeta sequencing aimed to test whether ivuxolimab altered TCR sequence diversity and caused clonal T-cell expansion. The paper covers the monotherapy dose-escalation part of the phase I ivuxolimab trial, which included N of about 50 patients. Overall study outcomes, separate from this receptor: Partial responders in the 0.1-3.0 mg/kg groups had among the lowest normalized peripheral clonal expansion, especially among CD8+ T cells. Which antigens the clonally expanded peripheral T cells were specific for was not determined. On average, CD8+ T cells showed more expanded clones than CD4+ T cells after ivuxolimab. Low levels of normalized T-cell clonal expansion were also seen in some patients who did not respond. At doses from 0.1 to 3.0 mg/kg, clonal expansion was seen in both CD4+ and CD8+ blood T cells between baseline and week 6.

The CDR3, cysteine through phenylalanine, is 16 amino acids long. Only the CDR3 region is kept as DNA, spanning 48 bases read in frame from base 1. Trimming accounts for 4 bases at V and 8 bases at J, while the number of junction bases matched to no gene is 11. CDR1 SGHAT and CDR2 FQNNGV are derived from the germline V gene. Patients with a history of autoimmune disease or receiving systemic immunosuppression were excluded from the trial. Peripheral blood for TCR sequencing was collected from all dose cohorts at baseline, on cycle 4 day 1, and on cycle 7 day 1. Samples came from an open-label, multicenter, first-in-human phase I dose-escalation trial of ivuxolimab. The trial enrolled adults with locally advanced or metastatic head and neck squamous cell, hepatocellular, melanoma or renal cell carcinoma. Before TCR sequencing, CD4+ T cells and CD8+ T cells from peripheral blood were sorted into separate populations.

Genomic DNA was extracted from sorted cells for sequencing of the TCRbeta CDR3 region. The immunoSEQ Assay was used to sequence the TCRbeta CDR3 regions. In TCRdb, the immuneACCESS table is reduced to in-frame sequences with V and J assigned. These tables do not hold every clone; where another copy was compared, an unresolved V gene accounts for under half, and the others remain unexplained. The sample contains some 60,000 clones, 86% of them found a single time. The ten biggest clones cover about 13% of the sample. About this clone: The target of this receptor is not known. Base-call qualities are not available, and no considerably larger clone is one nucleotide away.

Sequenced material: CD4+ or CD8+ T cells sorted from blood, taken in a trial of the OX40 agonist ivuxolimab. The clonotype originates from an adult with an advanced solid tumor such as melanoma, head and neck, liver or kidney cancer. The chain is encoded by TRBV11-2 joined to TRBJ2-4; 10 junctional bases match TRBD1. Here the CDR3 is given as CASSSPKTGGADIQYF. The DNA sequence is TGTGCCAGCAGCTCTCCAAAGACAGGGGGCGCGGACATTCAGTACTTC.